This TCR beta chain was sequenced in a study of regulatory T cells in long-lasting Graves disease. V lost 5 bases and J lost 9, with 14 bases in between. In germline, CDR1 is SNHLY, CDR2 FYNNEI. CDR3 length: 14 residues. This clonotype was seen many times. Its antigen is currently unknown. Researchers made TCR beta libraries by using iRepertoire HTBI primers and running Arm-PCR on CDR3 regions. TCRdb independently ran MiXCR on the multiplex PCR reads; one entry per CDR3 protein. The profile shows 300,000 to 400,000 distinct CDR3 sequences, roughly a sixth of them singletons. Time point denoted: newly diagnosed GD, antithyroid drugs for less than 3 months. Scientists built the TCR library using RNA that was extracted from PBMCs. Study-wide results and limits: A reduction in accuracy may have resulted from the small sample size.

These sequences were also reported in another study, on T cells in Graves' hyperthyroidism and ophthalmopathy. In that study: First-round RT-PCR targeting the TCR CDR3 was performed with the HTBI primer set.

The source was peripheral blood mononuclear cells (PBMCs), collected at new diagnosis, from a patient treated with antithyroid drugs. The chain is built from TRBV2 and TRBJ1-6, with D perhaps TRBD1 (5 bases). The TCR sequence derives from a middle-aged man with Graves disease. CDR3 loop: CASSLWTQGSPLHF. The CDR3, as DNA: TGTGCCAGCAGTCTTTGGACTCAGGGTTCACCCCTCCACTTT. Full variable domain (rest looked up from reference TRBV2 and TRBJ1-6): EPEVTQTPSHQVTQMGQEVILRCVPISNHLYFYWYRQILGQKVEFLVSFYNNEISEKSEIFDDQFSVERPDGSNFTLKIRSTKLEDSAMYFCASSLWTQGSPLHFGNGTRLTVT.